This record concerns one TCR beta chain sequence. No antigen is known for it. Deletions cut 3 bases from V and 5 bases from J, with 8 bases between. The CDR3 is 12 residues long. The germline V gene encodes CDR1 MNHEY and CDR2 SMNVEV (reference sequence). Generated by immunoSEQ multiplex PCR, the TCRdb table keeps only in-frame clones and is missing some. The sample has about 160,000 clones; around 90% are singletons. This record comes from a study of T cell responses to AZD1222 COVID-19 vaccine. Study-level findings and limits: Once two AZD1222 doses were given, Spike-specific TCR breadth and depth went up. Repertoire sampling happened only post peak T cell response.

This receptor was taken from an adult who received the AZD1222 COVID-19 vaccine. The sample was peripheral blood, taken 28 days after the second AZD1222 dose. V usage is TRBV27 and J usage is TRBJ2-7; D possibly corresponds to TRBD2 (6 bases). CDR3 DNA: TGTGCCAGCAGTTTTGGAGGGGACGAGCAGTACTTC. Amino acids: CASSFGGDEQYF.